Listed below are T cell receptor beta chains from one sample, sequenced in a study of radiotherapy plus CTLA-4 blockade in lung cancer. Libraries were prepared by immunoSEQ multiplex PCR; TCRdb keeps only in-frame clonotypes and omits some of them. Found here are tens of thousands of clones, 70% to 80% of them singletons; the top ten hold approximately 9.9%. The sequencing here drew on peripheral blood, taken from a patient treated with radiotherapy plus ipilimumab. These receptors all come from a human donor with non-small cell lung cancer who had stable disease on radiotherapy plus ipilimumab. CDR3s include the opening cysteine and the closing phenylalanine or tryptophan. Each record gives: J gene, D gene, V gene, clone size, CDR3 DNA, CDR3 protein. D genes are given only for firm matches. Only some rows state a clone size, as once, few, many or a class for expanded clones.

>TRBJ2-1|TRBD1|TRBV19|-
TGTGCCAGTAGTCCTCACCGGGACAGGGGGCTCAATGAGCAGTTCTTC
CASSPHRDRGLNEQFF
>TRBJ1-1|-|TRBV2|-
TGTGCCAGCAGGTACGACACCACCGAAGCTTTCTTT
CASRYDTTEAFF
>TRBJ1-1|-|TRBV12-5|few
TGTGCTAGTGGTTTAAACTCGGGACAATTAAGGATTTTCTTT
CASGLNSGQLRIFF
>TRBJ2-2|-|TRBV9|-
TGTGCCAGCAGCGTAGCGTCCAGGGCGGACGGGGAGCTGTTTTTT
CASSVASRADGELFF
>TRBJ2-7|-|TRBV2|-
TGTGCCAGCAGTGAACAGGGCTACGAGCAGTACTTC
CASSEQGYEQYF
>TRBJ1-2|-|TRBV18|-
TGTGCCAGCTCCCTCGCGGGCTACACCTTC
CASSLAGYTF
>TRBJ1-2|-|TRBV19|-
TGTGCCAGTAGTATAGGGGGGCAAAAAGGCTACACCTTC
CASSIGGQKGYTF
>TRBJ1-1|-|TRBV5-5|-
TGTGCCAGCAGATTGGACCTAAACACTGAAGCTTTCTTT
CASRLDLNTEAFF
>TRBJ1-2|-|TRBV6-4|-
TGTGCCAGCAGTGATTCGAGGAGCGGGGGCTACACCTTC
CASSDSRSGGYTF
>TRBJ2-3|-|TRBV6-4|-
TGTGCCAGCAGCCTCTCCCTCACAGATACGCAGTATTTT
CASSLSLTDTQYF
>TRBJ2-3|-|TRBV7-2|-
TGTGCCAGCAGCTCGGCAGATACGCAGTATTTT
CASSSADTQYF
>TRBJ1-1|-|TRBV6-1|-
TGTGCCAGCAGTGAATTTACGGTGAACACTGAAGCTTTCTTT
CASSEFTVNTEAFF
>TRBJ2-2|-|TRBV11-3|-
TGTGCCAGCAGCTTAGAGGGAGGTTGGGGCGAGACGAACACCGGGGAGCTGTTTTTT
CASSLEGGWGETNTGELFF
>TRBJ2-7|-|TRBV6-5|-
TGTGCCAGCAGGGCCACATACGAGCAGTACTTC
CASRATYEQYF
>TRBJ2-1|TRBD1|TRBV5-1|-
TGCGCCAGCAGCAGGGGACAGAGAGGCAATGAGCAGTTCTTC
CASSRGQRGNEQFF
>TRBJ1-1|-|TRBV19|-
TGTGCCAGTAGCCGCAGGGACACTGAAGCTTTCTTT
CASSRRDTEAFF
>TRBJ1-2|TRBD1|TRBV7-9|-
TGTGCCAGCAGCCTACAGGGGCCTTTAAGTGGCTACACCTTC
CASSLQGPLSGYTF
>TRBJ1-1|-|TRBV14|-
TGTGCCAGCAGCCTCGACAGCTCAGGGGTAGCTTTCTTT
CASSLDSSGVAFF
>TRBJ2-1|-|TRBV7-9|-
TGTGCCAGCAGCTACACGGGTACTGAGCAGTTCTTC
CASSYTGTEQFF
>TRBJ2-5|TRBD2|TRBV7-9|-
TGTGCCAGCAGCTTAGATCTACGGGGGGTCGAGACCCAGTACTTC
CASSLDLRGVETQYF
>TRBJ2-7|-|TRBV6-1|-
TGTGCCAGCATCAGCAGGGCACCCTACGAGCAGTACTTC
CASISRAPYEQYF
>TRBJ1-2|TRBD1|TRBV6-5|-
TGTGCCAGCAGTTACAGTGGACAGGGTTATGGCTACACCTTC
CASSYSGQGYGYTF
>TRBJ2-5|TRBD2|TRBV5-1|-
TGCGCCAGCAGCGGGACTAGCGGCCTCGGGACCCAGTACTTC
CASSGTSGLGTQYF
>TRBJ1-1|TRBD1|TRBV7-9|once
TGTGCCAGCAGCTTTGGGACAGGGGGCCCGAACACTGAAGCTTTCTTT
CASSFGTGGPNTEAFF
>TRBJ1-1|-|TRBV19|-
TGTGCCACTCGCCGAGACATGAACACTGAAGCTTTCTTT
CATRRDMNTEAFF
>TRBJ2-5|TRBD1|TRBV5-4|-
TGTGCCAGCAGCCCGCCGACAGGGGGCCTCGGAGAGACCCAGTACTTC
CASSPPTGGLGETQYF
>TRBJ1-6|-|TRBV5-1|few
TGCGCCAGCAGCTTGAGTTGGGCCAGTAATTCACCCCTCCACTTT
CASSLSWASNSPLHF
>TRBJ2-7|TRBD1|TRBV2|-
TGTGCCAGCAGTCCCCGGACAGGGGGCTGGAACGAGCAGTACTTC
CASSPRTGGWNEQYF
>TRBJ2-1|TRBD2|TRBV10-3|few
TGTGCCATCACCGGGACTAGCGGGGGTTACAATGAGCAGTTCTTC
CAITGTSGGYNEQFF
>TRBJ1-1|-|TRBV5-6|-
TGTGCCAGCAGCTTACCTGGGCGCACTGAAGCTTTCTTT
CASSLPGRTEAFF
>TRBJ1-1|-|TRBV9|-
TGTGCCAGCAGCGTAGATTTGAGGGCAGACACTGAAGCTTTCTTT
CASSVDLRADTEAFF
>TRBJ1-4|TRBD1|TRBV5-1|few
TGCGCCAGCAGCGTGACAGGGGGTAATGAAAAACTGTTTTTT
CASSVTGGNEKLFF
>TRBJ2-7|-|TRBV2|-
TGTGCCAGCAGCAAGACAAGATCCAACTACGAGCAGTACTTC
CASSKTRSNYEQYF
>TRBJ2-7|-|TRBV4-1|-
TGCGCCAGCAGCCTTTGGGACTCATCCCCCTACGAGCAGTACTTC
CASSLWDSSPYEQYF
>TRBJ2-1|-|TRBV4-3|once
TGCGCCAGCAGCCAAGTCGGAGGAAATGAGCAGTTCTTC
CASSQVGGNEQFF
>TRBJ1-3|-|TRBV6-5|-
TGTGCCAGCAGTTACGCGAAAAGCTCTGGAAACACCATATATTTT
CASSYAKSSGNTIYF
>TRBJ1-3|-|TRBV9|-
TGTGCCAGCAGCCTCTCGCCGAGAGGAAACACCATATATTTT
CASSLSPRGNTIYF
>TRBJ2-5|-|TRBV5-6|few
TGTGCCAGCAGCTTGGCCAGGCAGGGGAAAGAGACCCAGTACTTC
CASSLARQGKETQYF
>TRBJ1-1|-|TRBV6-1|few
TGTGCCAGCAGTAAGCGGCGGGCGAACACTGAAGCTTTCTTT
CASSKRRANTEAFF
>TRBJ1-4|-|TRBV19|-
TGTGCCAGTACTCGTTTCGGGTTTGGAGCTACTGAAAAACTGTTTTTT
CASTRFGFGATEKLFF
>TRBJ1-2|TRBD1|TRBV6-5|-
TGTGCCAGCAGTTCCCAGGGGGTGACCTTCTTC
CASSSQGVTFF
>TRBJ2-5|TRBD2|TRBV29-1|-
TGCAGCGTTGCGCTTGGGACTAGTCAAGAGACCCAGTACTTC
CSVALGTSQETQYF
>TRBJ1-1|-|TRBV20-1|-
TGCAGTGCTAAGGGGTTCACTGAAGCTTTCTTT
CSAKGFTEAFF
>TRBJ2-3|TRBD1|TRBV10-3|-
TGTGCCATCAGGAAGGGACAGGAAGGCACAGATACGCAGTATTTT
CAIRKGQEGTDTQYF
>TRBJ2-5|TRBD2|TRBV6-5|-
TGTGCCAGCAGCATCGGACTAGTTCATGAGACCCAGTACTTC
CASSIGLVHETQYF
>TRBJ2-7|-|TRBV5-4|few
TGTGCCAGCAGCCTCACAGGGAGCGACGAGCAGTACTTC
CASSLTGSDEQYF
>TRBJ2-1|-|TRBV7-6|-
TGTGCCAGCAGCTTAGAGCAGGGTTGGTACAATGAGCAGTTCTTC
CASSLEQGWYNEQFF
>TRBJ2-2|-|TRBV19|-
TGTGCCAGTAGTATAATCGGGACAAACACCGGGGAGCTGTTTTTT
CASSIIGTNTGELFF
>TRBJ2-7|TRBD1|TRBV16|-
TGTGCCAGCAGCCAATCGGACAGGGTTTTCTACGAGCAGTACTTC
CASSQSDRVFYEQYF
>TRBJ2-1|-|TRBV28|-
TGTGCCAGCAGTTTCCGCAATGAGCAGTTCTTC
CASSFRNEQFF
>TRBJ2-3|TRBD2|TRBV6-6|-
TGTGCCAGCAGTTATCTAGCGGGGGGGACGCAGTATTTT
CASSYLAGGTQYF
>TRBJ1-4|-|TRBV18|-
TGTGCCAGCTCACCGCGGAGAGAGTCGGAAAAACTGTTTTTT
CASSPRRESEKLFF
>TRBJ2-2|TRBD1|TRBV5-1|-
TGCGCCAGCAGCTACTCCGGGACAGTAGGGCCCGGGGAGCTGTTTTTT
CASSYSGTVGPGELFF
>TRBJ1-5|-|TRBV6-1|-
TGTGCCAGCAGTGAAAGGGGTGGTGTTAGCAATCAGCCCCAGCATTTT
CASSERGGVSNQPQHF
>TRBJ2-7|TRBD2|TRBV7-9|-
TGTGCCAGCAGCTTAACGGGGGGCTCCTACGAGCAGTACTTC
CASSLTGGSYEQYF